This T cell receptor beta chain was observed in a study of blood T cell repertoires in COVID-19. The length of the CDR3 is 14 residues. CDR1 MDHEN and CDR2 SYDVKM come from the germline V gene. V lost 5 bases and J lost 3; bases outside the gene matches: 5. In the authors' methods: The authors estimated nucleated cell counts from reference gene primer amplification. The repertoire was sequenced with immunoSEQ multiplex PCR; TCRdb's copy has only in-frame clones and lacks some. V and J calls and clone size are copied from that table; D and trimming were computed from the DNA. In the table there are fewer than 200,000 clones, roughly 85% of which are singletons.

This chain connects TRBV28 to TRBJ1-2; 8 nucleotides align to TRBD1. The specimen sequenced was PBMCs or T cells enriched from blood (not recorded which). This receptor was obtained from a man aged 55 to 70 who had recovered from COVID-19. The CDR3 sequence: CASSRTGGDYGYTF. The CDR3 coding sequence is TGTGCCAGCAGTCGCACAGGGGGAGACTATGGCTACACCTTC.